These T cell receptor beta chains were read from a single sample in a study of cytomegalovirus exposure and HLA in healthy donors. The repertoire was sequenced with immunoSEQ multiplex PCR; TCRdb's copy has only in-frame clones and lacks some. This table holds 100,000 to 150,000 clones. The sequencing sample was made of PBMCs. The receptors shown here come from a woman aged 40 to 50 in good health and CMV-seronegative. CDR3s include the opening cysteine and the closing phenylalanine or tryptophan. D genes are given only for firm matches.

V: TRBV5-1; D: NA; J: TRBJ2-4; DNA: TGCGCCAGCAGCTCGGGTGGTGGGAGTGCCAAAAACATTCAGTACTTC; CDR3: CASSSGGGSAKNIQYF
V: TRBV7-2; D: TRBD2; J: TRBJ2-1; DNA: TGTGCCAGCAGCTTATCTATCCTAGCGGGGCCAGCGAGAAATGAGCAGTTCTTC; CDR3: CASSLSILAGPARNEQFF
V: TRBV29-1; D: TRBD1; J: TRBJ2-4; DNA: TGCAGCGCCACTAGGGACAGCTCATCGGACATTCAGTACTTC; CDR3: CSATRDSSSDIQYF
V: TRBV5-6; D: TRBD1; J: TRBJ2-5; DNA: TGTGCCAGCAGCCCACAGGGGCAAGAGACCCAGTACTTC; CDR3: CASSPQGQETQYF
V: TRBV7-9; D: NA; J: TRBJ1-1; DNA: TGTGCCAGCAGCTTAGTCCGGGGTTGGACTGAAGCTTTCTTT; CDR3: CASSLVRGWTEAFF
V: TRBV4-3; D: NA; J: TRBJ2-3; DNA: TGCGCCAGCAGCCAAGATCCGGGTAGCACAGATACGCAGTATTTT; CDR3: CASSQDPGSTDTQYF
V: TRBV5-1; D: NA; J: TRBJ1-4; DNA: TGCGCCAGCAGTTCTGGGGGGGCGGCAACTAATGAAAAACTGTTTTTT; CDR3: CASSSGGAATNEKLFF
V: TRBV10-3; D: NA; J: TRBJ1-5; DNA: TGTGCCATCAGTGCAGGGGATAGCAATCAGCCCCAGCATTTT; CDR3: CAISAGDSNQPQHF
V: TRBV18; D: NA; J: TRBJ2-5; DNA: TGTGCCAGCTCACCGGAGGGGGGGCCAGAGACCCAGTACTTC; CDR3: CASSPEGGPETQYF
V: TRBV4-2; D: TRBD1; J: TRBJ2-2; DNA: TGTGCCAGCAGCCAGACGAACGCCGGACAGGGATTCACCGGGGAGCTGTTTTTT; CDR3: CASSQTNAGQGFTGELFF
V: TRBV21-1; D: NA; J: TRBJ1-1; DNA: TGTGCCAGCAGCAAGGGCGAAGGGGTCACTGAAGCTTTCTTT; CDR3: CASSKGEGVTEAFF
V: TRBV7-2; D: NA; J: TRBJ1-5; DNA: TGTGCCAGCAGCTTAGAGCGGTTTGCAGGGACTAATAATCAGCCCCAGCATTTT; CDR3: CASSLERFAGTNNQPQHF
V: TRBV30; D: NA; J: TRBJ1-6; DNA: TGTGCCTGGAAACCAACTTTGGCAGCGAGTCCTTCCTCCTATAATTCACCCCTCCACTTT; CDR3: CAWKPTLAASPSSYNSPLHF
V: TRBV5-5; D: NA; J: TRBJ2-3; DNA: TGTGCCAGCAGCTTGGGCGGCACAGGGCAGGCAGATACGCAGTATTTT; CDR3: CASSLGGTGQADTQYF
V: TRBV7-2; D: NA; J: TRBJ1-2; DNA: TGTGCCAGCAGCTTAGAGTTATCGGGTAGCTATGGCTACACCTTC; CDR3: CASSLELSGSYGYTF
V: TRBV7-2; D: NA; J: TRBJ2-5; DNA: TGTGCCAGCACCTTCGACTCCCCAGAGACCCAGTACTTC; CDR3: CASTFDSPETQYF
V: TRBV7-2; D: TRBD1; J: TRBJ1-2; DNA: TGTGCCAGCAGCTTCTCGACAGGGGCCGACTATGGCTACACCTTC; CDR3: CASSFSTGADYGYTF
V: TRBV7-6; D: NA; J: TRBJ2-5; DNA: TGTGCCAGCAGCTTATTTCTAGGGGGGGGATCAGGAGAGACCCAGTACTTC; CDR3: CASSLFLGGGSGETQYF